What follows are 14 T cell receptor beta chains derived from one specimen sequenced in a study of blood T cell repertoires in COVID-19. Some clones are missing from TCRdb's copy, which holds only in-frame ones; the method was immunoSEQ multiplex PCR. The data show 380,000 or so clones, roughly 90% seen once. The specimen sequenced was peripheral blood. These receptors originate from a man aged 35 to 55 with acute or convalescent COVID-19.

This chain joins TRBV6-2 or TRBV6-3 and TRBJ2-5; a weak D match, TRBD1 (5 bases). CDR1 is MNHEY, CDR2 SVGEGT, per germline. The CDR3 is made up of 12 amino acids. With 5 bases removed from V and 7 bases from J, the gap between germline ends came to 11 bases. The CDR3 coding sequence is TGTGCCAGCAGTGCCCTTCAGGGGACCCAGTACTTC. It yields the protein CASSALQGTQYF.

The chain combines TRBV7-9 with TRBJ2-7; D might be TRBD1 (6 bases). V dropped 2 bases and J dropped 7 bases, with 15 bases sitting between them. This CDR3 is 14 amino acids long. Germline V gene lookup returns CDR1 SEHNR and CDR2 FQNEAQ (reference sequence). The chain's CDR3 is CASSLQGPSGEQYF. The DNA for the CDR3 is TGTGCCAGCAGCTTACAGGGGCCCTCGGGGGAGCAGTACTTC.

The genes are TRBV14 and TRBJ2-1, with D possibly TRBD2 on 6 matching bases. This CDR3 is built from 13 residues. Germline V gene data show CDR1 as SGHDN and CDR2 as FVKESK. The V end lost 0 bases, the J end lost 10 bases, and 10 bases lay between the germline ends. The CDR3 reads CASSQDWTTEQFF. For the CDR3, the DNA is TGTGCCAGCAGCCAAGATTGGACTACCGAGCAGTTCTTC.

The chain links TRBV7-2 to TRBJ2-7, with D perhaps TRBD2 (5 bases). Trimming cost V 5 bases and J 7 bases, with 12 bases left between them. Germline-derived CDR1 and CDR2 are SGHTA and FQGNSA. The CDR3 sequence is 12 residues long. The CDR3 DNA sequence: TGTGCCAGCAGCCAACGGGGTGGAGAGCAGTACTTC. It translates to CASSQRGGEQYF.

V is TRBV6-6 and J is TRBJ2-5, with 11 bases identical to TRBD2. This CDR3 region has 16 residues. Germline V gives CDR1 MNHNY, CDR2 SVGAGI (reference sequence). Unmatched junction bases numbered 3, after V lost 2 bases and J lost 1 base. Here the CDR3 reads CASSYPGLAGQETQYF. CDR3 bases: TGTGCCAGCAGTTACCCCGGACTAGCGGGCCAAGAGACCCAGTACTTC.

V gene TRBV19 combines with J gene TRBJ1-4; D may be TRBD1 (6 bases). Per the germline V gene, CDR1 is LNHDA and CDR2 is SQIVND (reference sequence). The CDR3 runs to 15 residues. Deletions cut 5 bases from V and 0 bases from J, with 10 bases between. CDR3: CASSAGQPTNEKLFF. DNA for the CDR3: TGTGCCAGTAGTGCCGGACAGCCAACTAATGAAAAACTGTTTTTT.

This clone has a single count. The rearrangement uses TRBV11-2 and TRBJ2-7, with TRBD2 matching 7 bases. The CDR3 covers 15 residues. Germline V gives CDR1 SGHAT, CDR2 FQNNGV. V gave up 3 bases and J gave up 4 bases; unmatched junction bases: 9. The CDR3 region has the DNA TGTGCCAGCAGCTTCGGGAGGAGGGACGGGTACGAGCAGTACTTC. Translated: CASSFGRRDGYEQYF.

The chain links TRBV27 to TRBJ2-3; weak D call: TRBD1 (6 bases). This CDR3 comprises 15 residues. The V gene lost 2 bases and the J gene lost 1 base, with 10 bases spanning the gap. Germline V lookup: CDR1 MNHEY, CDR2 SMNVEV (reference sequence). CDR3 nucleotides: TGTGCCAGCAGTTTAGTTGGGGGCCGCACAGATACGCAGTATTTT. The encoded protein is CASSLVGGRTDTQYF.

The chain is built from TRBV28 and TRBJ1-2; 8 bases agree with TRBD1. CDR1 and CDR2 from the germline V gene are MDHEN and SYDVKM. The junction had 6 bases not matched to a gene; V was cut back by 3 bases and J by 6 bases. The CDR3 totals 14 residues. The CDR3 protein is CASSLWTGINGYTF. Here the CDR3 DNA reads TGTGCCAGCAGTTTGTGGACAGGGATTAATGGCTACACCTTC.

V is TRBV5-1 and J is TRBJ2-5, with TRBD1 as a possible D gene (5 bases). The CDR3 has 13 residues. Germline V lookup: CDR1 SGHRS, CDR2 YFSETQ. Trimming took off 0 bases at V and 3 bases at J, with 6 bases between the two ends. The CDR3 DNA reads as TGCGCCAGCAGCTTGGAGGGGAAAGAGACCCAGTACTTC. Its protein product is CASSLEGKETQYF.

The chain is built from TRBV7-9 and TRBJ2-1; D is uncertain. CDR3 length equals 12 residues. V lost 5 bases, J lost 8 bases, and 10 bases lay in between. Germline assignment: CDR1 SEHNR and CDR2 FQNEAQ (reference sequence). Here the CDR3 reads CASSPRWDEQFF. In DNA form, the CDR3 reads TGTGCCAGCAGCCCGCGGTGGGATGAGCAGTTCTTC.

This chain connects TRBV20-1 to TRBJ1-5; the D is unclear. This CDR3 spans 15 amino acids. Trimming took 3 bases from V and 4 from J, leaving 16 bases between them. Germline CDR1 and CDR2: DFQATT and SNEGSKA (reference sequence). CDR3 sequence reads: CSASHQVMKNQPQHF. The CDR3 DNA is TGCAGTGCTAGTCACCAGGTGATGAAGAATCAGCCCCAGCATTTT.

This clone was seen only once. The CDR3 sequence is CASRGTGVNQPQHF. The CDR3 nucleotides read TGTGCCAGCAGGGGGACAGGGGTCAATCAGCCCCAGCATTTT. The genes are TRBV28 and TRBJ1-5, with 10 bases matching TRBD1. The CDR3 runs 14 residues. The V gene end was trimmed by 6 bases and the J gene end by 3 bases; junction bases not matched to a gene: 2. Germline CDR1 MDHEN, CDR2 SYDVKM.

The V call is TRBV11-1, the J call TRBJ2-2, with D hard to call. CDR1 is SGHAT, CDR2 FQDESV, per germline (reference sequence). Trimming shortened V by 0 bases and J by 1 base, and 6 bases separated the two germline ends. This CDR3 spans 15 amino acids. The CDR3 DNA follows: TGTGCCAGCAGCTTAGCTTGGAGGAACACCGGGGAGCTGTTTTTT. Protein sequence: CASSLAWRNTGELFF.